These 8 T cell receptor beta chains originate from one sample sequenced in a study of Ad26.COV2.S vaccination and SARS-CoV-2 variants. Sequencing used immunoSEQ multiplex PCR; TCRdb keeps in-frame clones, though not all of them. The top ten hold around 1.6% of the sample, which has about half a million clones, roughly nine tenths seen once. Treatment described: 19 received Ad26.COV2.S at low or high dose, single or two shots; 5 received placebo; per-sample allocation not given. Each sample was drawn 63 days after the first injection (of vaccine or placebo). Sequencing was performed on peripheral blood, taken in a trial of Ad26.COV2.S vaccine versus placebo. Receptors were obtained from a person aged 18-65 years who received the Ad26.COV2.S COVID-19 vaccine or a placebo.

This clone was detected only once. The rearrangement links TRBV6-2 or TRBV6-3 to TRBJ1-5; 8 nucleotides line up with TRBD1. Per germline, CDR1 MNHEY and CDR2 SVGEGT. This CDR3 contains 18 residues. The trim removed 5 bases at V and 0 bases at J, leaving 12 bases unmatched. In DNA, the CDR3 is TGTGCCAGCAGTACCCGGACAGGGCGATTTTATAGCAATCAGCCCCAGCATTTT. Encoded protein: CASSTRTGRFYSNQPQHF.

The chain combines TRBV19 with TRBJ2-4; 12 bases are a match to TRBD2. The CDR3 runs to 17 residues. The germline V gene has CDR1 LNHDA and CDR2 SQIVND (reference sequence). J was trimmed by 0 bases and V by 4 bases; bases with no gene match: 4. This chain's CDR3 is CASSKGTSGLAKNIQYF. The CDR3 nucleotides are TGTGCCAGTAGTAAGGGGACTAGCGGGCTAGCCAAAAACATTCAGTACTTC.

This sequence joins TRBV12-3 or TRBV12-4 and TRBJ2-7, with 7 nucleotides matching TRBD2. Losses at the gene ends were 5 bases for V and 2 bases for J; bases not matched to a gene: 3. This CDR3 comprises 13 residues. This chain's CDR3 is CASSPGGAYEQYF. The CDR3, as DNA: TGTGCCAGCAGTCCTGGGGGGGCCTACGAGCAGTACTTC.

The V call is TRBV18, the J call TRBJ1-2; 7 nucleotides agree with TRBD1. Losses at the gene ends were 5 bases for V and 7 bases for J; bases not matched to a gene: 10. CDR1 is KGHSH, CDR2 LQKENI, per germline. This CDR3 has 14 amino acids. The CDR3 sequence: CASSMKGAGSGYTF. DNA of the CDR3: TGTGCCAGCTCAATGAAGGGGGCAGGCTCTGGCTACACCTTC.

The chain links TRBV10-3 to TRBJ2-2; TRBD2 agrees at 8 bases. Trimming took 2 bases from V and 5 from J; bases not matched to a gene: 10. CDR1 and CDR2 (germline): ENHRY, SYGVKD. This CDR3 comprises 17 residues. This CDR3 is CAISEGPTAGGTGELFF. The DNA of the CDR3 is TGTGCCATCAGTGAGGGGCCCACCGCGGGAGGAACCGGGGAGCTGTTTTTT.

The chain joins TRBV7-8 to TRBJ2-2, with D unclear. The CDR3 extends over 15 amino acids. Germline V CDR1 and CDR2: SGHVS, FQNEAQ. Deletions cut 1 base from V and 8 bases from J, with 14 bases between. The CDR3 nucleotides read TGTGCCAGCAGCTTAGTTGTCGTCGGCACGGGGGAGCTGTTTTTT. Translation gives CASSLVVVGTGELFF.

The chain uses TRBV28 and TRBJ2-1; 8 bases map to TRBD2. After removal of 7 bases from V and 0 bases from J, the junction contained 2 bases not matched to a gene. This CDR3 has 14 amino acids. CDR1 is MDHEN and CDR2 is SYDVKM in the germline V gene. The DNA of the CDR3 is TGTGCCAGCACCCGGGGGGGCTCCTACAATGAGCAGTTCTTC. It specifies CASTRGGSYNEQFF.

The V call is TRBV30, the J call TRBJ1-2; D is ambiguous. The CDR3 is made up of 15 amino acids. Trimming removed 0 bases from V and 0 bases from J, with 11 bases in between. Germline V CDR1 and CDR2: GTSNPN, SVGIG (reference sequence). This chain's CDR3 is CAWSVRYGANYGYTF. The CDR3 DNA is TGTGCCTGGAGTGTACGGTACGGAGCTAACTATGGCTACACCTTC. Variable domain in full (rest from reference TRBV30 and TRBJ1-2): SQTIHQWPATLVQPVGSPLSLECTVEGTSNPNLYWYRQAAGRGLQLLFYSVGIGQISSEVPQNLSASRPQDRQFILSSKKLLLSDSGFYLCAWSVRYGANYGYTFGSGTRLTVV.